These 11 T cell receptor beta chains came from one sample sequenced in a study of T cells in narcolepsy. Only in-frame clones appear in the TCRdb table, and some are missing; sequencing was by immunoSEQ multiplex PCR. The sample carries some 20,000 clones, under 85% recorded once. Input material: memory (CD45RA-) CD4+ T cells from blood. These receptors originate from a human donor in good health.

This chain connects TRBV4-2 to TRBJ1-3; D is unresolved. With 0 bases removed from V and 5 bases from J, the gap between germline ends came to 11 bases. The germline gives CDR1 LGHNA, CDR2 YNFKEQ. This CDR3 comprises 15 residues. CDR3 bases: TGTGCCAGCAGCCAAGAAATGTCAGTGAGAAACACCATATATTTT. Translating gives CASSQEMSVRNTIYF.

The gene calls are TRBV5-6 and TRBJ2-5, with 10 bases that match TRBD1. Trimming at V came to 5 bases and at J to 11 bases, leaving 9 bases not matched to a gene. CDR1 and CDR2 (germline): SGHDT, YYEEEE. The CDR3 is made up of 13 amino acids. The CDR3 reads CASRDRGGGEQYF. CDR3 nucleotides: TGTGCCAGCAGGGACAGGGGGGGAGGTGAGCAGTACTTC.

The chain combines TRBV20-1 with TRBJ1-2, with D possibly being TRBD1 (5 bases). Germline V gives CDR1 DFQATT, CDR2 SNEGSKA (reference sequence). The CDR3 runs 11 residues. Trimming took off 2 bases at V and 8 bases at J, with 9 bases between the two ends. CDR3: CSARSGTGYTF. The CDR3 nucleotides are TGCAGTGCTAGAAGTGGGACCGGCTACACCTTC.

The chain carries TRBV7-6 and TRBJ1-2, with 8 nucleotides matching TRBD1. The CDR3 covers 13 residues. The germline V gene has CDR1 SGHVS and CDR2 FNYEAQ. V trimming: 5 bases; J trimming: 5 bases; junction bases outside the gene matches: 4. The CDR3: CASSRRQGYGYTF. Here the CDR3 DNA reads TGTGCCAGCAGCCGCCGACAGGGGTATGGCTACACCTTC. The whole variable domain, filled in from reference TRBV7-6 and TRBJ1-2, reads GAGVSQSPRYKVTKRGQDVALRCDPISGHVSLYWYRQALGQGPEFLTYFNYEAQQDKSGLPNDRFSAERPEGSISTLTIQRTEQRDSAMYRCASSRRQGYGYTFGSGTRLTVV.

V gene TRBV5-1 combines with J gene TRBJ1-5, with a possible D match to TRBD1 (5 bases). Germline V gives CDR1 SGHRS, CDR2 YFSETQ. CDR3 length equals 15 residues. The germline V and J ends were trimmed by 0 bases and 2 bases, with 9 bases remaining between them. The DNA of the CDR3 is TGCGCCAGCAGCTTGGACGGGGGGGGCAATCAGCCCCAGCATTTT. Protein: CASSLDGGGNQPQHF.

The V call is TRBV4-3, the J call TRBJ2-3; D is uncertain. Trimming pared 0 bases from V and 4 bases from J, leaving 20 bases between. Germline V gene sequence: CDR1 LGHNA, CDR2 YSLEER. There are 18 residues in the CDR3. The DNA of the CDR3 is TGCGCCAGCAGCCAAGACAGTAGGTCCAACGTCAGGCCAGATACGCAGTATTTT. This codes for CASSQDSRSNVRPDTQYF.

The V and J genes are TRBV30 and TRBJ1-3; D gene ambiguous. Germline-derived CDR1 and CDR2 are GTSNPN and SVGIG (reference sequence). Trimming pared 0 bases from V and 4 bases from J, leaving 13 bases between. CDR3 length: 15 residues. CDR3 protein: CAWSVPGGSGNTIYF. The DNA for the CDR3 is TGTGCCTGGAGTGTACCGGGAGGGTCGGGAAACACCATATATTTT.

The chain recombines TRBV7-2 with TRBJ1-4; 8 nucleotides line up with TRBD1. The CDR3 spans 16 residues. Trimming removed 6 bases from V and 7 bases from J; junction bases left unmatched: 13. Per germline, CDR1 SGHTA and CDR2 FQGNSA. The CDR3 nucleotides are TGTGCCAGCAGTTTAATATTCGGGACAGGTGGTGAAAAACTGTTTTTT. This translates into CASSLIFGTGGEKLFF. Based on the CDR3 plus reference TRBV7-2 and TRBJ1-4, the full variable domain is GAGVSQSPSNKVTEKGKDVELRCDPISGHTALYWYRQSLGQGLEFLIYFQGNSAPDKSGLPSDRFSAERTGGSVSTLTIQRTQQEDSAVYLCASSLIFGTGGEKLFFGSGTQLSVL.

CDR3 loop: CASSLEATSSTDTQYF. Written as DNA, the CDR3 is TGCGCCAGCAGCTTGGAGGCTACCTCTAGCACAGATACGCAGTATTTT. The rearrangement joins TRBV5-1 to TRBJ2-3; D remains unclear. Trimming cost V 0 bases and J 0 bases, with 11 bases left between them. The CDR3 loop spans 16 amino acids. CDR1 is SGHRS and CDR2 is YFSETQ in the germline V gene.

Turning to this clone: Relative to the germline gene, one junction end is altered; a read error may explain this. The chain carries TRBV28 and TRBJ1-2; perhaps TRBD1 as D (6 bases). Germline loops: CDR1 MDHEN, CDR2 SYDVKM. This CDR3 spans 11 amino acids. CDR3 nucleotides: TGTGCCCGCAGACGGGGGGGCGGCTACACCTTC. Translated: CARRRGGGYTF.

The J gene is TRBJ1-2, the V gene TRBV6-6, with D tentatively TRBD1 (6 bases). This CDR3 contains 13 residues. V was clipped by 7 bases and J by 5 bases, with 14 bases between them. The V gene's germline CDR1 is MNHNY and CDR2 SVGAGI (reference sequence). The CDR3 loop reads CASTLDRQYGYTF. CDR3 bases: TGTGCCAGCACCTTGGACAGACAGTATGGCTACACCTTC.